The TCR beta chain under discussion was sequenced for a study of cytomegalovirus exposure and HLA in healthy donors. Overall study context: Early on, a data release was issued that held 65 million to 100 million unique TCRs from HLA-typed donors.

Overall study findings and caveats: Per a prior analysis, the majority of TCR beta V segments were productive roughly 87% or roughly 30% of the time. Immune exposure was documented only through CMV serostatus. While the bulk of TCR sequences proved rare, some public TCRs turned up in many donors.

V dropped 0 bases and J dropped 2; count of bases not matched to a gene: 4. CDR1 and CDR2 (germline): SGHRS, YFSETQ. The CDR3 has 16 amino acids. The study ran its PCR with 60 Vbeta and 13 Jbeta primers. Using immunoSEQ multiplex PCR, the repertoire was profiled, and TCRdb retains in-frame clones only, with some absent. The repertoire holds a few hundred thousand clones, with roughly 80% as singletons. In the case of this clone: What it binds is not known.

The chain recombines TRBV5-1 with TRBJ2-2; 7 bases line up with TRBD2. Sequencing used PBMCs. The TCR comes from a man younger than 45 in good health and CMV-seronegative. CDR3 sequence: CASSLGTRQNTGELFF. Here the CDR3 DNA reads TGCGCCAGCAGCTTGGGGACTAGGCAAAACACCGGGGAGCTGTTTTTT.